These 13 T cell receptor beta chains originate from one sample sequenced in a study of tumor and adjacent non-tumor tissue in lung cancer. The library came from three nested PCR rounds adapted from ARM-PCR protocols. TCRdb reprocessed the multiplex PCR reads with MiXCR, giving one entry per CDR3 protein. This table holds around 74,000 distinct CDR3 sequences, 65% to 75% found once. This sample's RNA came from whole unsorted tissue. The sequenced sample was lung tumor tissue. The receptors derive from a woman aged 70-85 years with non-small cell lung cancer.

This clonotype was seen once. Relative to the germline gene, one junction end is altered; a read error may explain this. The chain is built from TRBV11-3 and TRBJ2-1, with 9 bases aligning to TRBD2. From germline, CDR1 is SGHNT and CDR2 YENEEA. The CDR3 runs to 17 residues. CDR3 nucleotide sequence: TGTGCCAGCAGCCCGGGTACTAGCGGGCTCCCCTACATTGAGCAGTTCTTC. Its protein is CASSPGTSGLPYIEQFF.

Details on this clonotype: Since no conserved phenylalanine or tryptophan closes the CDR3, a read error is the likely cause. CDR3: CASSQLGLSSNEQFI. The CDR3 bases are TGTGCCAGCAGCCAATTAGGGCTAAGCTCAAATGAGCAGTTCATC. The V gene is TRBV6-6, the J gene TRBJ2-1; D gene unclear. Germline-derived CDR1 and CDR2 are MNHNY and SVGAGI (reference sequence). V dropped 6 bases and J dropped 7 bases, with 19 bases sitting between them. This CDR3 comprises 15 residues.

This clonotype ranks as medium-sized. The rearrangement links TRBV6-1 to TRBJ2-5, with a weak D call TRBD2 (5 bases). The CDR3 consists of 15 residues. The V gene's germline CDR1 is MNHNS and CDR2 SASEGT. Deletions cut 2 bases from V and 2 bases from J, with 12 bases between. The CDR3 region is CASSEYRAVQETQYF. The CDR3 bases are TGTGCCAGCAGTGAATACCGAGCGGTTCAAGAGACCCAGTACTTC.

Ten or more counts support this clonotype. The CDR3 protein is CASSPDRGAGFFEQFF. In DNA, the CDR3 is TGTGCCAGCAGCCCCGACAGGGGCGCGGGTTTTTTTGAGCAGTTCTTC. The chain links TRBV11-2 to TRBJ2-1; 8 nucleotides align to TRBD1. The CDR3 runs 16 residues. The junction had 15 bases not matched to a gene; V was cut back by 5 bases and J by 9 bases. In germline, CDR1 is SGHAT, CDR2 FQNNGV.

This clonotype occurred many times. The chain recombines TRBV10-1 with TRBJ2-1; the match to TRBD2 covers 9 bases. Germline V gives CDR1 WNHNN, CDR2 SYGVQD (reference sequence). V dropped 4 bases and J dropped 5; count of bases not matched to a gene: 3. This CDR3 comprises 14 residues. The CDR3 DNA sequence: TGCGCCAGCAGTGTAGCGGGAGACGACAATGAGCAGTTCTTC. Its translation is CASSVAGDDNEQFF.

The chain carries TRBV6-5 and TRBJ1-1; perhaps TRBD1 as D (5 bases). Trimming cost V 6 bases and J 0 bases, with 14 bases left between them. The V gene's germline CDR1 is MNHEY and CDR2 SVGAGI. CDR3 length: 15 residues. The CDR3 DNA follows: TGTGCCAGCAGCTACCCCAGGGTCCTGAACACTGAAGCTTTCTTT. This translates into CASSYPRVLNTEAFF.

This clonotype was recorded at least ten times. This chain links TRBV5-1 with TRBJ1-1; the D gene is possibly TRBD1 (6 bases). The CDR3 sequence is 17 residues long. The V end was cut by 0 bases, the J end by 4 bases, with 19 bases between. Germline lookup yields CDR1 SGHRS and CDR2 YFSETQ. The CDR3 sequence is CASSLVPRGLGGTEAFF. For the CDR3, the DNA is TGCGCCAGCAGCTTGGTGCCGCGGGGGCTGGGAGGCACTGAAGCTTTCTTT.

On this clonotype: The junction departs from the called germline gene at one end, perhaps through a read error. The chain couples TRBV4-1 to TRBJ2-1, with 7 bases that match TRBD2. This CDR3 contains 15 residues. Per the germline V gene, CDR1 is MGHRA and CDR2 is YSYEKL. In DNA, the CDR3 is TGCGCCAGCAGCCAAGTCCTAGCGGCTTACAATGAGCAGCTATTC. Translation: CASSQVLAAYNEQLF.

For this clonotype: Since the CDR3 does not end with the conserved phenylalanine or tryptophan, this likely comes from a read error. The genes are TRBV12-3 or TRBV12-4 and TRBJ2-5, with 8 bases lining up with TRBD1. The CDR3 covers 16 residues. CDR3 sequence (DNA): TGTGCCAGTAGTTTAAGGCAGGGGGCGTTCGTGGAGACCCAGTACTCC. Residues: CASSLRQGAFVETQYS.

On this clonotype itself: A much larger clone lies a single base off, so this may be a read error. V gene TRBV5-1 combines with J gene TRBJ2-5; the D is unclear. CDR3 length: 13 amino acids. The germline gives CDR1 SGHRS, CDR2 YFSETQ. The CDR3 region is CTSSLVGQETQYF. The CDR3 region has the DNA TGCACCAGCAGCTTGGTGGGCCAAGAGACCCAGTACTTC.

With regard to this clonotype: A much larger clone differs from this one at a single base, so this may be a read error. J is TRBJ2-3 and V is TRBV20-1; TRBD1 is a possible D gene (5 bases). Germline V gene data show CDR1 as DFQATT and CDR2 as SNEGSKA (reference sequence). CDR3 length: 13 residues. The CDR3 nucleotides are TGCAACCTTTCCGACAGTAACACAGATACGCAGTATTTT. This gives the protein CNLSDSNTDTQYF.

A remark on this clonotype: This CDR3 is missing its conserved last phenylalanine or tryptophan, likely due to a read error. The chain uses TRBV15 and TRBJ2-7; D is unclear. The CDR3 is 15 amino acids. CDR1 is LNHNV, CDR2 YYDKDF, per germline (reference sequence). The germline V and J ends were trimmed by 1 base and 1 base, with 11 bases remaining between them. CDR3 sequence (DNA): TGTGCCACCAGCAGAGGCGGAGACTTATCCTACGAGCAGTACTTA. It yields the protein CATSRGGDLSYEQYL.

The chain employs TRBV21-1 and TRBJ2-5; no check of the table's D call, TRBD2, against the DNA was made. TRBV21-1 has pseudogene status. The CDR3 consists of 13 residues. CDR3 nucleotide sequence: TGTGCCAGCAGCGGAGAGACTAAAGAGACCCAGTACTTC. It translates to CASSGETKETQYF.